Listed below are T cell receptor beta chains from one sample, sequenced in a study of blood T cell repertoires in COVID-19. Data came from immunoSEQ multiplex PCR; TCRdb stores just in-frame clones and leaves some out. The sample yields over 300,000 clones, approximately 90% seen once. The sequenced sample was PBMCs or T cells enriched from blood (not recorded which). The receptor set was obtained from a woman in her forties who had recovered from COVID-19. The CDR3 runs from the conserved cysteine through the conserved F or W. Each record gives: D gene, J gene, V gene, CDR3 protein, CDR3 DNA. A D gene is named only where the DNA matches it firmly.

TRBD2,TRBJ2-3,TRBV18,CASSLSGGADTQYF,TGTGCCAGCTCACTATCCGGGGGGGCCGATACGCAGTATTTT
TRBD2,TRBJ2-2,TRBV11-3,CASSTGLRGGASTGELFF,TGTGCCAGCAGCACTGGCCTTCGCGGGGGGGCCTCCACCGGGGAGCTGTTTTTT
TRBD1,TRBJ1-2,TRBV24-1,CATDSGTGGYGYTF,TGTGCCACCGATTCCGGGACAGGGGGTTATGGCTACACCTTC
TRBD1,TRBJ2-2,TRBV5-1,CASSFNTGGIGELFF,TGCGCCAGCAGCTTTAATACAGGGGGAATCGGGGAGCTGTTTTTT
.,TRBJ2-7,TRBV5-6,CASSLSTYNSRGYEQYF,TGTGCCAGCAGCCTATCAACTTATAACTCAAGGGGGTACGAGCAGTACTTC
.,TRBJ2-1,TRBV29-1,CSVQSGRSNEQFF,TGCAGCGTTCAGTCCGGGAGATCAAATGAGCAGTTCTTC
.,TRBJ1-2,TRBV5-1,CASSFLSGEGGYTF,TGCGCCAGCAGCTTTCTCTCAGGCGAGGGTGGCTACACCTTC
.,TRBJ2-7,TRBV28,CASIPGDSPTYEQYF,TGTGCCAGCATTCCAGGAGACAGTCCTACCTACGAGCAGTACTTC
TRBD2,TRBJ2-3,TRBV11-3,CASNLNSGRREDTQYF,TGTGCCAGCAACTTGAATAGCGGGAGGAGGGAAGATACGCAGTATTTT
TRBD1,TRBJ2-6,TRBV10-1,CASSGTGHTSGANVLTF,TGCGCCAGCAGTGGGACAGGGCATACTTCTGGGGCCAACGTCCTGACTTTC